This T cell receptor beta chain appears in the sequencing data of a study of blood T cell repertoires in COVID-19. Study information: COVID-19 samples, acute and convalescent, were from the United States, Italy and Spain. PBMCs, B-cell-depleted T cells, or T cells were the source of the cDNA or gDNA that made up the material.

Per the original methods: Quantification of nucleated cells was approximated via reference gene primer amplification. Produced via immunoSEQ multiplex PCR; TCRdb's table is partial and in-frame only. The V and J calls and the clone size are those of that table, but D and trimming were determined from the DNA. Of some 180,000 clones in the sample, approximately 80% were seen once. The CDR3 runs to 15 residues. Trimming stripped 1 base from V and 6 bases from J, with 13 bases between. The germline CDR1 and CDR2 sequences are LGHDT and YNNKEL (reference sequence). The source is a human donor in a cohort sampled during active COVID-19. The sample was peripheral blood. The rearrangement joins TRBV3-1 (or the pseudogene TRBV3-2) to TRBJ1-5; no firm D call. CDR3 in DNA: TGTGCCAGCAGCCAAGGGCAAGGGAGTACTCAGCCCCAGCATTTT. Protein: CASSQGQGSTQPQHF.